This T cell receptor (beta chain) was identified during a study of blood T cell repertoires in COVID-19. The overall study: Samples came from the United States, Italy and Spain, spanning acute and convalescent COVID-19. PBMCs, B-cell-depleted T cells, or T cells provided the cDNA or gDNA that made up the material.

Original processing notes: Amplification of reference gene primers provided the estimated nucleated cell counts. Sequenced by immunoSEQ multiplex PCR; TCRdb stores in-frame clones only, minus some. D and trimming come from the DNA, and the V and J calls and clone size come from that table. The data contain 200,000 to 250,000 clones, just over 85% of them singletons. Germline V gene lookup returns CDR1 SGHTA and CDR2 FQGTGA. The CDR3 covers 20 residues. V was clipped by 1 base and J by 5 bases, with 27 bases between them. Participant-reported clinical history was the basis for cohort assignment. The source material was PBMCs or T cells enriched from blood (not recorded which). The chain recombines TRBV7-3 with TRBJ2-1; possible D gene TRBD1, 6 bases. This clonotype originated in a woman in her 40s with acute COVID-19. CDR3 nucleotides: TGTGCCAGCAGCTTAAGGGGTCAGCTGGGGGCCGGGACGGTAAACAATGAGCAGTTCTTC. Its protein product is CASSLRGQLGAGTVNNEQFF.